The sequence of this T cell receptor beta chain was determined in a study of CD8 T cells in ankylosing spondylitis. Study findings and constraints: For ankylosing spondylitis blood, a TCR beta motif of fewer than 10 highly homologous variants appeared characteristic.

Remarks on this clonotype: Its antigen is still unknown.

Researchers built TCR beta libraries using quantitative 5'-RACE with molecular barcodes. TCRdb reanalysed the 5' RACE reads using MiXCR and keeps one entry per CDR3 protein. This sample carries under 250,000 distinct CDR3 sequences, 32% of them seen once, and the ten largest clones take roughly 4.2%. This CDR3 is built from 14 residues. Trimming cost V 0 bases and J 14 bases; bases outside gene matches: 7. Germline lookup yields CDR1 SGHRS and CDR2 YFSETQ. The sequence was collected from a male donor with ankylosing spondylitis or in good health (not recorded which). Source material: blood, either unsorted or a sorted T cell fraction (not recorded which). V gene TRBV5-1 combines with J gene TRBJ2-1, with 11 bases fitting TRBD1. CDR3 DNA sequence: TGCGCCAGCAGCTTGGAGGGACAGGGGGGCCGAGAGTTCTTC. Residues: CASSLEGQGGREFF.